This T cell receptor (beta chain) was documented in a study of T-cell memory formation after mild COVID-19. This clonotype has more than one count but fewer than ten. A single record per CDR3 protein comes from TCRdb applying MiXCR to the 5' RACE reads. Among under 450,000 distinct CDR3 sequences, roughly a quarter were seen once, and the ten largest hold around 13%. V lost 4 bases to trimming and J lost 4 bases; unmatched junction nucleotides: 11. The germline CDR1 and CDR2 sequences are DFQATT and SNEGSKA (reference sequence). This CDR3 is built from 15 residues. The TCR sequence derives from an adult woman who had mild COVID-19 (a few samples of this study predate the infection). Cell type and time point are not known. V gene TRBV20-1 combines with J gene TRBJ2-3, with TRBD2 matching 7 bases. Sequencing was carried out using PBMCs or a T cell subset sorted from them (not recorded which). As DNA, the CDR3 is TGCAGTGCTAAGTGGGCGGGAGAGAGCCCAGATACGCAGTATTTT. This encodes CSAKWAGESPDTQYF.